This T cell receptor beta chain was retrieved from a study of shared clonotypes between healthy human individuals. About the research overall: Ranging from 18 to 49 in age, donors were a couple of women and a few men.

The V gene lost 5 bases and the J gene lost 4 bases, with 12 bases spanning the gap. CDR3 length equals 14 residues. The V gene's germline CDR1 is MDHEN and CDR2 SYDVKM. Overall study findings and caveats: Larger estimated richness was generally seen in naive subsets than in memory subsets.

In its sample, this clone was seen once. What it recognizes is unknown. It was at deep level that the assay was run. Produced via immunoSEQ multiplex PCR; TCRdb's table is partial and in-frame only. The data show roughly 1,000,000 clones, with approximately 78% seen just once and roughly 0.62% held by the top ten. Healthy and HIV-negative, the adult donors had no recent acute infections or vaccinations. The chain couples TRBV28 to TRBJ1-5, with D possibly matching TRBD1 (5 bases). This receptor was obtained from a man between 18 and 35 years old in good health. Some clones in this sample may be carry-over from other donors' samples. Material for sequencing was memory CD4+ T cells from PBMCs. Subset described: CD45RA-negative fraction. The CDR3 sequence: CASSLTVVNQPQHF. The CDR3 DNA reads as TGTGCCAGCAGTCTGACAGTTGTGAATCAGCCCCAGCATTTT.